These 16 T cell receptor beta chains originate from one sample sequenced in a study of cytotoxic CD8 clonotypes in ibrutinib-treated CLL. The data were produced by immunoSEQ multiplex PCR, yet TCRdb's version contains in-frame clones alone and is incomplete. The sample lists approximately 320,000 clones, approximately 67% occurring once. The source was PBMCs, collected after 36 months of ibrutinib treatment. Receptor source: a human donor with chronic lymphocytic leukemia.

This clone came up once. This chain connects TRBV6-5 to TRBJ2-5; TRBD2 matches 7 bases. J gave up 3 bases and V 0 bases, and 4 bases lay outside the gene matches. The CDR3 has 15 amino acids. CDR1 MNHEY and CDR2 SVGAGI come from the germline V gene. The CDR3 nucleotides read TGTGCCAGCAGTTACTCGAGAGCGGGAAAAGAGACCCAGTACTTC. Translating it yields CASSYSRAGKETQYF.

The gene calls are TRBV27 and TRBJ2-1; 8 bases agree with TRBD2. The CDR3 has 18 amino acids. The germline gives CDR1 MNHEY, CDR2 SMNVEV (reference sequence). V was clipped by 0 bases and J by 4 bases; unmatched bases: 11. This CDR3 is CASSLSRPSGLTYNEQFF. CDR3 coding DNA: TGTGCCAGCAGTTTATCGCGGCCTAGCGGGCTTACTTACAATGAGCAGTTCTTC.

This chain joins TRBV29-1 and TRBJ2-2; TRBD1 might be the D (5 bases). The CDR3 contains 15 residues. The ends were cut back, 0 bases at V and 5 bases at J, with 13 bases in the middle. Germline lookup yields CDR1 SQVTM and CDR2 ANQGSEA. The CDR3 bases are TGCAGCGTTGAAGAGTGGCAGGGCAAAACCGGGGAGCTGTTTTTT. Translated, it gives CSVEEWQGKTGELFF.

The chain couples TRBV9 to TRBJ2-7; 8 positions agree with TRBD2. Per germline, CDR1 SGDLS and CDR2 YYNGEE. The CDR3 sequence is 15 residues long. The V segment lost 3 bases and the J segment 3 bases; nucleotides outside the gene matches: 8. The CDR3 sequence is CASSASSGRHYEQYF. In nucleotides, the CDR3 is TGTGCCAGCAGCGCGTCTAGCGGGCGCCACTACGAGCAGTACTTC.

This clone occurred a few times. This sequence joins TRBV9 and TRBJ1-2, with no clear D. V lost 4 bases and J lost 8, with 9 bases in between. Germline V gene lookup returns CDR1 SGDLS and CDR2 YYNGEE. The length of the CDR3 is 11 residues. The CDR3, as DNA: TGTGCCAGCAGCACCCGTTCCGGCTACACCTTC. Its protein product is CASSTRSGYTF.

CDR3 sequence (DNA): TGTGCCAGCAGCATGGGACAGAATATCTACAATGAGCAGTTCTTC. Translation gives CASSMGQNIYNEQFF. The chain carries TRBV7-3 and TRBJ2-1; 7 nucleotides align to TRBD1. The ends lost 5 bases at V and 3 bases at J; junction bases unmatched: 7. CDR3 size: 15 residues. Germline V CDR1 and CDR2: SGHTA, FQGTGA.

The chain employs TRBV5-1 and TRBJ1-1; no definite D call. Trimming took 1 base from V and 6 from J, leaving 13 bases between them. The V gene's germline CDR1 is SGHRS and CDR2 YFSETQ. The CDR3 is 14 amino acids. The CDR3 sequence is CASSLKEGLAEAFF. The CDR3 nucleotides are TGCGCCAGCAGCTTGAAGGAAGGACTAGCTGAAGCTTTCTTT.

V is TRBV9 and J is TRBJ1-3; D remains unclear. This CDR3 comprises 15 residues. V shed 5 bases and J shed 1 base, with 13 bases lying between them. Per the germline V gene, CDR1 is SGDLS and CDR2 is YYNGEE. CDR3 residues: CASSASQISGNTIYF. DNA for the CDR3: TGTGCCAGCAGTGCCTCACAGATATCTGGAAACACCATATATTTT.

CDR3 residues: CASSQAGRMRGNTIYF. CDR3 nucleotide sequence: TGTGCCAGCAGCCAAGCTGGCAGGATGAGAGGAAACACCATATATTTT. This rearrangement joins TRBV14 to TRBJ1-3; D remains ambiguous. Germline lookup yields CDR1 SGHDN and CDR2 FVKESK. Trimming shortened V by 1 base and J by 4 bases, and 14 bases separated the two germline ends. This CDR3 region has 16 residues.

The chain recombines TRBV14 with TRBJ2-1, with TRBD2 matching over 8 bases. CDR3 length: 17 amino acids. V shed 0 bases, J shed 5 bases, and the junction held 9 bases outside the gene matches. In germline, CDR1 is SGHDN, CDR2 FVKESK. CDR3 DNA: TGTGCCAGCAGCCAAGAATTCGGGATAGCGGGAAACAATGAGCAGTTCTTC. As protein: CASSQEFGIAGNNEQFF.

This clone appeared a few times. The sample contains more than one DNA sequence encoding this CDR3. V gene TRBV9 combines with J gene TRBJ1-2; a weak D match, TRBD1 (5 bases). Germline V CDR1 and CDR2: SGDLS, YYNGEE. The CDR3 spans 14 residues. The V and J ends lost 0 bases and 2 bases respectively, with 8 bases between them. The CDR3: CASSVASGNYGYTF. CDR3 DNA sequence: TGTGCCAGCAGCGTAGCTTCAGGGAACTATGGCTACACCTTC.

This clone was seen once. The CDR3 region is CASSQEPSGRWYEQYF. CDR3 DNA: TGCGCCAGCAGCCAAGAACCCAGCGGGAGATGGTACGAGCAGTACTTC. The rearrangement uses TRBV4-3 and TRBJ2-7; 8 bases map to TRBD2. Germline V lookup: CDR1 LGHNA, CDR2 YSLEER. This CDR3 has 16 residues. V lost 0 bases and J lost 4; bases outside the gene matches: 8.

CDR3 protein: CASSNRDSPVSPQHF. CDR3 sequence (DNA): TGTGCCAGTAGTAACCGGGACAGCCCGGTGTCGCCCCAGCATTTT. This chain connects TRBV19 to TRBJ1-5; TRBD1 agrees at 7 bases. V lost 4 bases, J lost 9 bases, and 12 bases stayed unmatched. This CDR3 comprises 15 residues. CDR1 is LNHDA and CDR2 is SQIVND in the germline V gene (reference sequence).

V usage is TRBV18 and J usage is TRBJ2-1, with D uncertain. In germline, CDR1 is KGHSH, CDR2 LQKENI. The CDR3 consists of 15 residues. Trimming pared 2 bases from V and 5 bases from J, leaving 13 bases between. The CDR3 DNA reads TGTGCCAGCTCACCAAAAGTAAGGGCAGACAATGAGCAGTTCTTC. Translating gives CASSPKVRADNEQFF.

The chain employs TRBV2 and TRBJ1-5, with D maybe TRBD1 (6 bases). Trimming removed 8 bases from V and 4 bases from J, with 24 bases in between. The germline V gene has CDR1 SNHLY and CDR2 FYNNEI. The CDR3 runs 17 residues. CDR3 sequence reads: CASLASSRGGLNQPQHF. In DNA form, the CDR3 reads TGTGCCAGCCTAGCTAGTTCTCGAGGGGGACTGAATCAGCCCCAGCATTTT.

The chain joins TRBV7-9 to TRBJ2-1, with D possibly TRBD2 on 5 matching bases. Germline CDR1 is SEHNR and CDR2 is FQNEAQ (reference sequence). This CDR3 is 14 amino acids long. Trimming took off 1 base at V and 10 bases at J, with 14 bases between the two ends. CDR3 sequence (DNA): TGTGCCAGCAGCTTAGGGACTGCACTGGGGGAGCAGTTCTTC. Its translation is CASSLGTALGEQFF.